This section outlines one T cell receptor (beta chain) sequence together with its context. Germline assignment: CDR1 SGHAT and CDR2 FQNNGV. Trimming stripped 6 bases from V and 2 bases from J, with 15 bases between. This CDR3 has 15 residues. These data come from a study of blood T cell repertoires in COVID-19. The wider study: Both acute and convalescent COVID-19 samples were obtained from the United States, Italy and Spain.

TCRdb's table, derived via immunoSEQ multiplex PCR, lists solely in-frame clones and lacks some. The table lists a few hundred thousand clones, over 80% of them singletons. The sequencing sample was made of PBMCs or T cells enriched from blood (not recorded which). This sequence was found in a woman aged 18-30 years who had recovered from COVID-19. This chain links TRBV11-2 with TRBJ2-3; D is possibly TRBD1 (5 bases). The CDR3 coding sequence is TGTGCCAGCAGACTTTATACAGGAATCACAGATACGCAGTATTTT. It translates to CASRLYTGITDTQYF. Full variable domain (outside the CDR3, taken from reference TRBV11-2 and TRBJ2-3): EAGVAQSPRYKIIEKRQSVAFWCNPISGHATLYWYQQILGQGPKLLIQFQNNGVVDDSQLPKDRFSAERLKGVDSTLKIQPAKLEDSAVYLCASRLYTGITDTQYFGPGTRLTVL.